Described below is a single TCR beta chain sequence and its context. What this receptor recognizes is not known. Within one base of it there is no much larger clone, and no base qualities were kept. The source of the sample is a study of shared clonotypes between healthy human individuals (dated by TCRdb to the early 2020s). Concerning the study at large: The cohort comprised two women and three men aged 18 to 49 years. Libraries were prepared and TCR repertoires were sequenced by different laboratories using diverse techniques, in order to increase sequencing depth and limit assay-specific biases. Blood TCR repertoires of about 5 healthy adults were deeply sequenced to estimate repertoire size and the extent of clonotype sharing between individuals. For each donor, CD4 naive and CD4 memory were each given three plates, CD8 naive was given two plates, and CD8 memory was given one plate. Each donor's leukapheresis produced roughly between roughly 0.85 and 9.5 billion PBMCs.

Using the deep immunoSEQ assay, multiplex PCR amplified TCR CDR3 regions from genomic DNA. For each cell subset, the extracted genomic DNA was distributed evenly across all wells of several immunoSEQ 96-well plates, and each plate served as one replicate. For sorted subsets, each replicate PCR was loaded with about 0.2 ug genomic DNA, equivalent to about 30,000 T cell genomes. Purified libraries were quantified with a Qubit 3.0 fluorometer, sized on a Bioanalyzer 2100, and re-quantified with the KAPA Library Quantification kit. Every immunoSEQ 96-well plate was sequenced on a dedicated single-read 150-cycle Illumina NextSeq 550 flow cell. As for how the authors treated the data: Because the immunoSEQ output included only junctional sequences and no quality scores, the filtering could not be the same as the filtering used for full-length reads. Sequences were annotated with PyIR, a Python wrapper for IgBLAST v1.9, using IMGT germline references to assign V/J genes and CDR3. Reads were removed for weak V/J assignments (E-value above 1e-6), missing CDR3, stop codons, out-of-frame junctions, or ambiguous translated residues. V3J clonotypes were defined as sequences sharing the same inferred V gene, J gene, and CDR3 amino acid sequence. The percentage overlap between two repertoires was calculated by dividing the number of shared unique clonotypes by the size of the smaller repertoire. Repertoire richness was assessed with RTK rarefaction, the Chao1 estimator, and Recon v2.1 estimates of unobserved clonotypes. For all TCRbeta clonotypes obtained by the gDNA method from a few donors, generation probabilities were computed with OLGA. Entries here come from immuneACCESS through TCRdb and include only in-frame sequences with V and J called. Some clones fail to appear in such tables; in the studies checked, an unresolved V gene covers under half of the shortfall, and the cause of the remainder is unknown. V and J calls and clone size are as listed in that table; D and trimming were resolved from the DNA. The sample has fewer than 800,000 clones on record, roughly nine tenths of them singletons. Together, the top ten hold approximately 24% of the sample.

As encoded in the germline V gene, CDR1 is SGHAT while CDR2 is FQNNGV. V is pared back by 1 base and J by 7 bases, with 8 bases lying between the germline termini. Taken from cysteine to phenylalanine, the CDR3 has 13 residues. Here the CDR3 DNA is all that survives: 39 bases in frame from base 1. Findings and caveats that apply to the study as a whole: Because the study included only a small number of donors, the genetic and exposure-history diversity represented was limited. When several donors were compared, the shared fraction of clonotypes was about 5% for naive CD4, 3% to 4% for naive CD8, 2% to 2.5% for memory CD4, and roughly 0.4% for memory CD8. Compared with non-shared clonotypes, the clonotypes found in all four sorted-subset donors had higher generation probabilities. Only blood was sampled, and tissue TCR repertoires likely differ from those in blood. Even with the large sequencing depth, rarefaction of the sorted-subset datasets indicated that sequencing was incomplete. Larger estimated clonotype richness was generally found for naive subsets than for memory subsets. Pairwise subsampling indicated that sequencing depth was expected to affect the degree of clonotype sharing among donors.

For the CD8 naive samples, CD45RO-negative cells were positively selected for CCR7, yielding a CD45RA+CCR7+ population from which TemRA cells were excluded. Healthy HIV-negative adults with no recently reported acute infections or vaccinations were included as donors. Every donor was a Caucasian adult living in Nashville, Tennessee, USA. After blood collection by leukapheresis, PBMCs were isolated using Ficoll-Histopaque density gradient centrifugation and then cryopreserved in the vapor phase of liquid nitrogen. Analytical flow cytometry was used to check the purity and quantity of every magnetically sorted T cell population. Genomic DNA was isolated from every sorted fraction and measured by UV absorbance on a Nanodrop 2000c.

The rearrangement joined TRBV11-2 to TRBJ2-1; TRBD1 is a possible D gene, resting on 5 matching bases. Input material: naive CD8+ T cells sorted from blood. The cell subset or site tag for this specimen amounts to: CD45RA+CCR7+. The TCR was taken from a man under 40 in good health. The CDR3 loop reads CASSLAGWNEQFF. The DNA is TGTGCCAGCAGCTTAGCAGGGTGGAATGAGCAGTTCTTC. With all but the CDR3 taken from the reference TRBV11-2 and TRBJ2-1 genes, the full variable domain is: EAGVAQSPRYKIIEKRQSVAFWCNPISGHATLYWYQQILGQGPKLLIQFQNNGVVDDSQLPKDRFSAERLKGVDSTLKIQPAKLEDSAVYLCASSLAGWNEQFFGPGTRLTVL.